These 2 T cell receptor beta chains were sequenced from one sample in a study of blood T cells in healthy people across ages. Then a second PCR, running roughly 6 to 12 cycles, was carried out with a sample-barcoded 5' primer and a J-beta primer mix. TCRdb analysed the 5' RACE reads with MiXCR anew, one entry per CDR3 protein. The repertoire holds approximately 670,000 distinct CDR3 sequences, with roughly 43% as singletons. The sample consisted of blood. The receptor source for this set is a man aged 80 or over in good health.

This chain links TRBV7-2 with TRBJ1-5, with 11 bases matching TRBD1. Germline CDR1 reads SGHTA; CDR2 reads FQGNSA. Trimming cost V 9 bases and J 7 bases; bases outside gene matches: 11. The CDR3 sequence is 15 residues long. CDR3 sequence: CASSPGTGGGQPQHF. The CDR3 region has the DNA TGTGCCAGTAGCCCGGGGACAGGGGGTGGGCAGCCCCAGCATTTT.

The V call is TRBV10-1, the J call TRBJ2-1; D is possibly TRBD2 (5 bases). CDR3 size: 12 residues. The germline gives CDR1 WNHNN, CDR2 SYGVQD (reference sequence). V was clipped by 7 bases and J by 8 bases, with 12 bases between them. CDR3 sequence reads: CASNRGGDEQFF. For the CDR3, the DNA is TGCGCCAGCAATCGGGGTGGCGATGAGCAGTTCTTC.